The rows below give T cell receptor beta chains drawn from one sample of a study of CD8 T cells in ankylosing spondylitis. Each CDR3 protein gets one entry after TCRdb re-called the 5' RACE reads with MiXCR. The sample shows around 150,000 distinct CDR3 sequences, 25% to 35% of them seen only once. Specimen: synovial fluid, either unsorted or a sorted T cell fraction (not recorded which). These TCRs come from a male donor with ankylosing spondylitis. CDR3s include the opening cysteine and the closing phenylalanine or tryptophan. The D gene is left open where the match is weak. Size is omitted from some rows. Given values are once, few, many or a class for expanded clones.

clone_size d_call j_call v_call cdr3_nt cdr3_aa
many - TRBJ1-5 TRBV20-1 TGCAGTGCTAGGTCTGGGAAGAGCAATCAGCCCCAGCATTTT CSARSGKSNQPQHF
- - TRBJ1-1 TRBV6-2/TRBV6-3 TGTGCCAGCCTGTTAGGTGGCGGGAACACTGAAGCTTTCTTT CASLLGGGNTEAFF
- - TRBJ1-1 TRBV4-1 TGCGCCAGCAGCCAAGATCGAAGCACAGCTTTTATGAGCACTGAAGCTTTCTTT CASSQDRSTAFMSTEAFF
- TRBD1 TRBJ1-4 TRBV5-1 TGCGCCAGCAGCCCCGCCCCAGGGGGCAGCGGGGAAAAACTGTTTTTT CASSPAPGGSGEKLFF
- - TRBJ1-2 TRBV19 TGTGCCAGTAGTATGCGGCAGGACTATGGCTACACCTTC CASSMRQDYGYTF
few TRBD1 TRBJ1-1 TRBV3-1 TGTGCCAGCAGCAAGGGACCGGGACAGGCCGTGAACACTGAAGCTTTCTTT CASSKGPGQAVNTEAFF
- - TRBJ1-2 TRBV12-3/TRBV12-4 TGTGCCAGCAGTTCAGCCCAAGGGGGGGGCTATGGCTACACCTTC CASSSAQGGGYGYTF
- - TRBJ1-2 TRBV30 TGTGCCTGGAGTACCGACTCGGGGACCTATGGCTACACCTTC CAWSTDSGTYGYTF
few TRBD1 TRBJ1-6 TRBV27 TGTGCCAGCAGCTCCGGGACAGTACCTAATTCACCCCTCCACTTT CASSSGTVPNSPLHF
few - TRBJ1-3 TRBV5-1 TGCGCCAGCAGCTGGGATGGCCTCTCTGGAAACACCATATATTTT CASSWDGLSGNTIYF
- TRBD1 TRBJ2-1 TRBV20-1 TGCAGTGCTGCCCGGGACAGGGTAACCGATGAGCAGTTCTTC CSAARDRVTDEQFF